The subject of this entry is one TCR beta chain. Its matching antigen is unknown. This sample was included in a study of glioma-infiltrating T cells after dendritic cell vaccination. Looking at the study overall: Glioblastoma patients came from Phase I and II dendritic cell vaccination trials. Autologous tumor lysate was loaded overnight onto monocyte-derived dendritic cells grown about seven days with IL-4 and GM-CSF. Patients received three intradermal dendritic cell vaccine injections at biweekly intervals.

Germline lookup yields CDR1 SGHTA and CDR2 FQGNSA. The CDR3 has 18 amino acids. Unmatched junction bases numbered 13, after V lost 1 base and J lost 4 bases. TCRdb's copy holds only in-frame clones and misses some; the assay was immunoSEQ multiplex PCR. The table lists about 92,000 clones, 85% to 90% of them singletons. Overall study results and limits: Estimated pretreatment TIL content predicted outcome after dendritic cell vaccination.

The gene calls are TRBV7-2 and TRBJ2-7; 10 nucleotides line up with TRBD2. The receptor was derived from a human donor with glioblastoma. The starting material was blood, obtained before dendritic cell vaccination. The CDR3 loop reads CASSLGVTSGAYSYEQYF. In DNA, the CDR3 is TGTGCCAGCAGCTTAGGAGTTACTAGCGGGGCCTATAGTTACGAGCAGTACTTC.